The 16 T cell receptor beta chains below were found in one sample sequenced in a study of blood T cell repertoires in COVID-19. Some clones are missing from TCRdb's copy, which holds only in-frame ones; the method was immunoSEQ multiplex PCR. Counted here are 380,000 or so clones, 80% to 90% occurring once; the ten biggest clones make up more than 1%. Sequenced material: peripheral blood. The receptors were gathered from a man in his forties with acute or convalescent COVID-19.

This chain uses TRBV2 with TRBJ1-5, with 7 bases fitting TRBD1. The CDR3 is 13 amino acids. The germline CDR1 and CDR2 sequences are SNHLY and FYNNEI. V dropped 6 bases and J dropped 7; count of bases not matched to a gene: 6. CDR3 sequence: CASSQGGDQPQHF. CDR3 DNA sequence: TGTGCCAGCAGCCAGGGGGGCGACCAGCCCCAGCATTTT.

The CDR3 loop is CASSAWAQTNEKLFF. The DNA for the CDR3 is TGTGCCAGCAGCGCCTGGGCACAAACTAATGAAAAACTGTTTTTT. V usage is TRBV14 and J usage is TRBJ1-4; D is unclear. The CDR3 is 15 amino acids. Germline V gene sequence: CDR1 SGHDN, CDR2 FVKESK. The V gene lost 5 bases and the J gene lost 1 base, with 11 bases spanning the gap.

CDR3 amino acids: CASSLELVADTQYF. CDR3 nucleotide sequence: TGTGCCAGCAGCTTAGAACTGGTGGCAGATACGCAGTATTTT. V is TRBV11-2 and J is TRBJ2-3; no reliable D call. V was pared by 0 bases and J by 4 bases, with 8 bases between. Germline V gene data show CDR1 as SGHAT and CDR2 as FQNNGV. This CDR3 is 14 amino acids long.

This clone has only one observation. The CDR3 spells CASSPYIVGRNTEAFF. The CDR3 DNA reads as TGTGCCAGCTCACCTTACATCGTGGGCCGCAACACTGAAGCTTTCTTT. The V call is TRBV18, the J call TRBJ1-1; D is unclear. This CDR3 contains 16 residues. Trimming pared 3 bases from V and 2 bases from J, leaving 16 bases between. CDR1 is KGHSH, CDR2 LQKENI, per germline.

The chain combines TRBV29-1 with TRBJ2-3; D unclear. V shed 6 bases and J shed 4 bases, with 14 bases lying between them. In germline, CDR1 is SQVTM, CDR2 ANQGSEA. This CDR3 spans 13 amino acids. CDR3 in amino acids: CSVARSAADTQYF. The CDR3 DNA reads TGCAGCGTCGCCCGCTCGGCGGCAGATACGCAGTATTTT.

V gene TRBV6-5 combines with J gene TRBJ2-6, with no clear D. The germline V gene encodes CDR1 MNHEY and CDR2 SVGAGI. V lost 2 bases and J 0 bases, leaving 5 bases between the germline ends. This CDR3 is 15 amino acids long. This chain's CDR3 is CASSYQNSGANVLTF. In DNA form, the CDR3 reads TGTGCCAGCAGTTACCAAAACTCTGGGGCCAACGTCCTGACTTTC.

The gene calls are TRBV7-2 and TRBJ2-3, with 7 bases matching TRBD2. This CDR3 region has 16 residues. The V and J ends lost 1 base and 1 base, in that order; junction bases with no gene match: 5. From germline, CDR1 is SGHTA and CDR2 FQGNSA. CDR3 bases: TGTGCCAGCAGCTTAGTGGGGGGGAGGGGCACAGATACGCAGTATTTT. Residues: CASSLVGGRGTDTQYF.

This chain connects TRBV7-6 to TRBJ1-4; D might be TRBD1 (5 bases). The CDR3 spans 16 residues. Germline V lookup: CDR1 SGHVS, CDR2 FNYEAQ. V was pared by 5 bases and J by 4 bases, with 17 bases between. The CDR3: CASSGAPGLGNEKLFF. Here the CDR3 DNA reads TGTGCCAGCAGCGGCGCGCCAGGGTTAGGTAATGAAAAACTGTTTTTT.

The genes are TRBV30 and TRBJ1-1, with a possible D match to TRBD1 (5 bases). Germline loops: CDR1 GTSNPN, CDR2 SVGIG (reference sequence). This CDR3 is 14 amino acids long. The V gene lost 3 bases and the J gene lost 4 bases, with 15 bases spanning the gap. The CDR3 sequence: CAWSRGARLTEAFF. The CDR3 DNA reads TGTGCCTGGAGCCGCGGGGCCCGTCTCACTGAAGCTTTCTTT.

This rearrangement joins TRBV10-3 to TRBJ2-5, with TRBD2 matching over 10 bases. The CDR3 consists of 16 residues. The V gene end was trimmed by 2 bases and the J gene end by 4 bases; junction bases not matched to a gene: 7. Germline V gives CDR1 ENHRY, CDR2 SYGVKD. The CDR3 loop is CAISERLAGEGETQYF. CDR3 in DNA: TGTGCCATCAGTGAGAGGCTAGCGGGAGAGGGAGAGACCCAGTACTTC.

The chain combines TRBV5-6 with TRBJ1-1, with D possibly matching TRBD1 (6 bases). Trimming removed 6 bases from V and 4 bases from J, with 16 bases in between. The CDR3 length is 14 residues. Germline assignment: CDR1 SGHDT and CDR2 YYEEEE. The CDR3 DNA follows: TGTGCCAGCACCCTAGGTGGGGGCGGCACTGAAGCTTTCTTT. It encodes CASTLGGGGTEAFF.

This chain links TRBV11-3 with TRBJ1-5; D perhaps matches TRBD1 (6 bases). The CDR3 spans 16 residues. Per germline, CDR1 SGHNT and CDR2 YENEEA. V lost 6 bases, J lost 0 bases, and 15 bases lay in between. The CDR3 protein is CASRSPGHLSNQPQHF. The CDR3, as DNA: TGTGCCAGCAGATCCCCGGGACACCTTAGCAATCAGCCCCAGCATTTT. Based on the CDR3 plus reference TRBV11-3 and TRBJ1-5, the full variable domain is EAGVVQSPRYKIIEKKQPVAFWCNPISGHNTLYWYLQNLGQGPELLIRYENEEAVDDSQLPKDRFSAERLKGVDSTLKIQPAELGDSAVYLCASRSPGHLSNQPQHFGDGTRLSIL.

The chain recombines TRBV19 with TRBJ2-1, with TRBD2 identical over 10 bases. V shed 1 base and J 16 bases; nucleotides not matched to a gene: 13. In germline, CDR1 is LNHDA, CDR2 SQIVND (reference sequence). The CDR3 has 15 amino acids. CDR3 protein: CASSIGFKREGRCFF. The CDR3 nucleotides are TGTGCCAGTAGTATAGGTTTTAAGCGGGAGGGCCGGTGCTTCTTC.

The genes are TRBV4-3 and TRBJ2-7; D possibly corresponds to TRBD2 (5 bases). The CDR3 extends over 13 amino acids. Trimming removed 4 bases at V and 7 bases at J, with 14 bases between. Germline CDR1 LGHNA, CDR2 YSLEER. The CDR3 spells CASSLGLGREQYF. DNA for the CDR3: TGCGCCAGCAGCCTCGGACTGGGCCGGGAGCAGTACTTC.

This CDR3 is CASSVDRGDTIYF. Here the CDR3 DNA reads TGTGCCAGCAGCGTGGACAGGGGTGACACCATATATTTT. The genes are TRBV11-2 and TRBJ1-3; 9 bases are shared with TRBD1. Germline loops: CDR1 SGHAT, CDR2 FQNNGV. This CDR3 comprises 13 residues. J lost 8 bases, V lost 5 bases, and 4 bases had no gene match.

The V gene is TRBV15, the J gene TRBJ2-7; possible D gene TRBD2, 5 bases. V dropped 0 bases and J dropped 2 bases, with 14 bases sitting between them. CDR1 is LNHNV and CDR2 is YYDKDF in the germline V gene (reference sequence). The CDR3 contains 16 residues. The CDR3 reads CATSREGRERPYEQYF. The CDR3 DNA sequence: TGTGCCACCAGCAGAGAGGGCCGGGAACGACCCTACGAGCAGTACTTC.